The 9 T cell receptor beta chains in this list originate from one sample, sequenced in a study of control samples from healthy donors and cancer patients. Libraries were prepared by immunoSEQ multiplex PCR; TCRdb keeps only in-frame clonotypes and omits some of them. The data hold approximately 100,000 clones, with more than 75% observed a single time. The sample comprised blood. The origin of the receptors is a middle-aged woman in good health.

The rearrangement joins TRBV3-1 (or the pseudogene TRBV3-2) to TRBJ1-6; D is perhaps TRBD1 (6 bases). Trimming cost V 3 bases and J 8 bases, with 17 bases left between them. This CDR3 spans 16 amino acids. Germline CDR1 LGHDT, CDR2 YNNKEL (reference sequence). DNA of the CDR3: TGTGCCAGCAGCCAGGCCGGCGGGGGCGATTATTCACCCCTCCACTTT. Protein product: CASSQAGGGDYSPLHF.

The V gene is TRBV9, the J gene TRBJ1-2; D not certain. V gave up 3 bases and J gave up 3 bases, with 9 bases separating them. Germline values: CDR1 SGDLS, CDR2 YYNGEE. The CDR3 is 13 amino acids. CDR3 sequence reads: CASSGPKDYGYTF. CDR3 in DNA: TGTGCCAGCAGCGGCCCTAAAGACTATGGCTACACCTTC. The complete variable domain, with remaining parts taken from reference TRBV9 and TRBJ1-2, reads DSGVTQTPKHLITATGQRVTLRCSPRSGDLSVYWYQQSLDQGLQFLIQYYNGEERAKGNILERFSAQQFPDLHSELNLSSLELGDSALYFCASSGPKDYGYTFGSGTRLTVV.

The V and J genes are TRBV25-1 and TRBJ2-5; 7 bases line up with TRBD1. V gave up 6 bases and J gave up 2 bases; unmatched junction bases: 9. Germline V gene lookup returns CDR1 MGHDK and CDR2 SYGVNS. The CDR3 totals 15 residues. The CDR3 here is CASSNSGTAQETQYF. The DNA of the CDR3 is TGTGCCAGCAGCAACTCCGGGACAGCACAAGAGACCCAGTACTTC.

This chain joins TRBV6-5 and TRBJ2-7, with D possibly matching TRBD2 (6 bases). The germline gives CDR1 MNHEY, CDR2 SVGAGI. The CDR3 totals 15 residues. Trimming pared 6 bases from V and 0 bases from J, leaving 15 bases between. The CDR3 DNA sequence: TGTGCCAGCAGCTGGACTTGGGGGGTCTCCTACGAGCAGTACTTC. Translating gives CASSWTWGVSYEQYF.

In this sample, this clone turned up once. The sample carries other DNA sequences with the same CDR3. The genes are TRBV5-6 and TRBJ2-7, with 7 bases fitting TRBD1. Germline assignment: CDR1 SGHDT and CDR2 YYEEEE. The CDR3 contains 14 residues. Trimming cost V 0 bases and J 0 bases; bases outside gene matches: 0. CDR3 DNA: TGTGCCAGCAGCTTGGCAGGGGGCTCCTACGAGCAGTACTTC. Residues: CASSLAGGSYEQYF.

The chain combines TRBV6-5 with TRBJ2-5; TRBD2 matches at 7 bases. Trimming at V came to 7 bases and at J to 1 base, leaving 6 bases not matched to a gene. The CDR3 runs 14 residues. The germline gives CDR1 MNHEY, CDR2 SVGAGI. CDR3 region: CASTEGGIQETQYF. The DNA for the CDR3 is TGTGCCAGCACCGAGGGAGGGATCCAAGAGACCCAGTACTTC.

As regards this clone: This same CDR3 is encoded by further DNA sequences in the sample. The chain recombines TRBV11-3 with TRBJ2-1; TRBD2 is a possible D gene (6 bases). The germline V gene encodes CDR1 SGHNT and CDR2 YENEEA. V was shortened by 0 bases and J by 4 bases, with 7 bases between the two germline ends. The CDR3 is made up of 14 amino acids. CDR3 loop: CASSLDGGYNEQFF. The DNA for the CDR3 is TGTGCCAGCAGCTTAGATGGGGGGTACAATGAGCAGTTCTTC. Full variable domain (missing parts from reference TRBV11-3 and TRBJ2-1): EAGVVQSPRYKIIEKKQPVAFWCNPISGHNTLYWYLQNLGQGPELLIRYENEEAVDDSQLPKDRFSAERLKGVDSTLKIQPAELGDSAVYLCASSLDGGYNEQFFGPGTRLTVL.

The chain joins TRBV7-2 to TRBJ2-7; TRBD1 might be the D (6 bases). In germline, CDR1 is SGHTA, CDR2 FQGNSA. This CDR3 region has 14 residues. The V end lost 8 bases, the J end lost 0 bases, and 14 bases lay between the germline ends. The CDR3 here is CASARQEISYEQYF. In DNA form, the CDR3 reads TGTGCCAGCGCCCGACAGGAGATCTCCTACGAGCAGTACTTC. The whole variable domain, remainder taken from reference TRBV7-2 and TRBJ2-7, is GAGVSQSPSNKVTEKGKDVELRCDPISGHTALYWYRQSLGQGLEFLIYFQGNSAPDKSGLPSDRFSAERTGGSVSTLTIQRTQQEDSAVYLCASARQEISYEQYFGPGTRLTVT.

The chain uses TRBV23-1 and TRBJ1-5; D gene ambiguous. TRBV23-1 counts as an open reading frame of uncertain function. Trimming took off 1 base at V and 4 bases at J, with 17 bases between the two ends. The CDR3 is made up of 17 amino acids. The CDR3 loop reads CASSQCSGRKVNQPQHF. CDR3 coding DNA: TGCGCCAGCAGTCAATGTTCCGGACGGAAAGTAAATCAGCCCCAGCATTTT.